The clone carrying this TCR beta chain was counted many times. The record originates from a study of identical twins. TCRdb reprocessed the 5' RACE reads via MiXCR and lists one record per CDR3 protein. The data contain fewer than 450,000 distinct CDR3 sequences, about 9% of them singletons. V was cut by 5 bases and J by 3 bases, with 25 bases left in between. The CDR3 spans 18 residues. Germline V lookup: CDR1 MNHNY, CDR2 SVGAGI (reference sequence). The sequenced sample consisted of naive T cells sorted from blood. This receptor was identified in a woman aged 45-65 years in good health. This chain uses TRBV6-6 with TRBJ2-5; the D gene is possibly TRBD1 (7 bases). Written as DNA, the CDR3 is TGTGCCAGCAGTACCCCAGGGGGAGGTCGGGGGAGAGAAGAGACCCAGTACTTC. This encodes CASSTPGGGRGREETQYF.